One and the same sample provided the 14 T cell receptor beta chains below, sequenced in a study of control samples from healthy donors and cancer patients. Repertoires were generated with immunoSEQ multiplex PCR, while TCRdb's copy carries only in-frame clones and drops some. The table has about 49,000 clones, around nine tenths seen once; the top ten hold about 0.8%. Material for sequencing was PBMCs. The receptor set was obtained from a man aged 30 to 45 with colorectal cancer.

The V and J genes are TRBV4-3 and TRBJ2-5, with 9 bases aligning to TRBD2. The CDR3 loop spans 18 amino acids. With 0 bases clipped from V and 1 base from J, the junction kept 9 bases outside the gene matches. Germline V gene sequence: CDR1 LGHNA, CDR2 YSLEER. CDR3 sequence reads: CASSQDRGGGDTQETQYF. The CDR3 nucleotides are TGCGCCAGCAGCCAAGATCGCGGCGGGGGGGACACCCAAGAGACCCAGTACTTC.

About this clone: The junction and the germline gene differ at one end; a read error may be behind it. V gene TRBV6-1 combines with J gene TRBJ1-5; 8 bases fit TRBD1. CDR1 MNHNS and CDR2 SASEGT come from the germline V gene. The CDR3 consists of 14 residues. As DNA, the CDR3 is TGTGCCAGCAGCGAAGACAGGGGTCATCGGCCCCAGCATTTT. It codes for CASSEDRGHRPQHF.

The rearrangement joins TRBV6-1 to TRBJ2-2; TRBD2 matches at 7 bases. The germline CDR1 and CDR2 sequences are MNHNS and SASEGT. J gave up 3 bases and V 7 bases, and 5 bases lay outside the gene matches. This CDR3 is 14 amino acids long. The CDR3 loop is CASTARGDTGELFF. The CDR3 DNA follows: TGTGCCAGCACCGCCCGGGGGGACACCGGGGAGCTGTTTTTT.

V and J are TRBV6-6 and TRBJ1-1, with D unresolved. V was clipped by 2 bases and J by 0 bases, with 4 bases between them. The germline V gene encodes CDR1 MNHNY and CDR2 SVGAGI (reference sequence). The CDR3 extends over 13 amino acids. The CDR3 sequence: CASSYRMNTEAFF. The CDR3 region has the DNA TGTGCCAGCAGTTACAGGATGAACACTGAAGCTTTCTTT.

This clone was picked up one time. V gene TRBV6-5 combines with J gene TRBJ1-2; the D is unclear. Trimming cost V 2 bases and J 8 bases, with 12 bases left between them. Germline-derived CDR1 and CDR2 are MNHEY and SVGAGI. CDR3 length: 13 amino acids. CDR3 in amino acids: CASSYKKGMGYTF. In DNA form, the CDR3 reads TGTGCCAGCAGTTACAAAAAAGGGATGGGCTACACCTTC.

The chain links TRBV6-5 to TRBJ1-2; a possible D gene is TRBD1 (6 bases). Trimming cost V 0 bases and J 2 bases, with 13 bases left between them. The CDR3 runs to 16 residues. Germline V gene lookup returns CDR1 MNHEY and CDR2 SVGAGI. The CDR3 spells CASSYSGGRGNYGYTF. In DNA, the CDR3 is TGTGCCAGCAGTTACTCGGGTGGCAGGGGAAACTATGGCTACACCTTC.

The rearrangement uses TRBV15 and TRBJ2-2; 8 positions agree with TRBD2. Germline loops: CDR1 LNHNV, CDR2 YYDKDF (reference sequence). This CDR3 comprises 15 residues. The V and J ends lost 1 base and 7 bases, in that order; junction bases with no gene match: 5. CDR3 residues: CATSRGRGADGELFF. CDR3 DNA: TGTGCCACCAGCAGAGGGCGGGGGGCTGACGGGGAGCTGTTTTTT. Filled out from reference TRBV15 and TRBJ2-2, the complete variable domain reads DAMVIQNPRYQVTQFGKPVTLSCSQTLNHNVMYWYQQKSSQAPKLLFHYYDKDFNNEADTPDNFQSRRPNTSFCFLDIRSPGLGDTAMYLCATSRGRGADGELFFGEGSRLTVL.

The rearrangement joins TRBV4-3 to TRBJ1-1; D not certain. The germline V and J ends were trimmed by 10 bases and 10 bases, with 16 bases remaining between them. Germline V gene lookup returns CDR1 LGHNA and CDR2 YSLEER. The CDR3 sequence is 11 residues long. The CDR3 loop reads CATYGEAGAFF. The CDR3, as DNA: TGCGCCACCTACGGGGAGGCGGGAGCTTTCTTT.

J is TRBJ1-5 and V is TRBV5-6, with D unresolved. Germline CDR1 is SGHDT and CDR2 is YYEEEE. This CDR3 spans 14 amino acids. Trimming pared 0 bases from V and 1 base from J, leaving 5 bases between. In nucleotides, the CDR3 is TGTGCCAGCAGCTTGGTAGGGAGCAATCAGCCCCAGCATTTT. Its protein product is CASSLVGSNQPQHF.

This rearrangement joins TRBV4-1 to TRBJ2-1, with 14 bases fitting TRBD2. The CDR3 has 21 amino acids. The trim removed 0 bases at V and 0 bases at J, leaving 10 bases unmatched. Germline-derived CDR1 and CDR2 are MGHRA and YSYEKL. CDR3 protein: CASSQEDPGLAGESSYNEQFF. The DNA of the CDR3 is TGCGCCAGCAGCCAAGAGGATCCGGGACTAGCGGGGGAGAGCTCCTACAATGAGCAGTTCTTC.

This chain joins TRBV12-3 or TRBV12-4 and TRBJ1-5; no firm D call. This CDR3 contains 12 residues. The V gene lost 3 bases and the J gene lost 4 bases, with 4 bases spanning the gap. CDR3 in amino acids: CASSFENQPQHF. Written as DNA, the CDR3 is TGTGCCAGCAGTTTTGAGAATCAGCCCCAGCATTTT.

This chain links TRBV19 with TRBJ2-2; D unclear. This CDR3 comprises 14 residues. Per germline, CDR1 LNHDA and CDR2 SQIVND (reference sequence). V was pared by 7 bases and J by 0 bases, with 9 bases between. The CDR3 is CASTPRTNTGELFF. Written as DNA, the CDR3 is TGTGCCAGTACCCCAAGGACGAACACCGGGGAGCTGTTTTTT. Drawing the rest from reference TRBV19 and TRBJ2-2, the complete variable domain is DGGITQSPKYLFRKEGQNVTLSCEQNLNHDAMYWYRQDPGQGLRLIYYSQIVNDFQKGDIAEGYSVSREKKESFPLTVTSAQKNPTAFYLCASTPRTNTGELFFGEGSRLTVL.

The gene calls are TRBV5-4 and TRBJ2-2; D is possibly TRBD2 (5 bases). The germline CDR1 and CDR2 sequences are SGHNT and YYREEE (reference sequence). Trimming shortened V by 2 bases and J by 5 bases, and 10 bases separated the two germline ends. CDR3 length equals 14 residues. The CDR3 loop reads CASSFEVATGELFF. The CDR3, as DNA: TGTGCCAGCAGCTTTGAGGTAGCGACCGGGGAGCTGTTTTTT.

The rearrangement links TRBV19 to TRBJ2-3; D is perhaps TRBD1 or TRBD2 (5 bases each). Germline V lookup: CDR1 LNHDA, CDR2 SQIVND (reference sequence). V was shortened by 1 base and J by 4 bases, with 9 bases between the two germline ends. The CDR3 is 14 amino acids. The CDR3: CASSIVGDPDTQYF. CDR3 DNA sequence: TGTGCCAGTAGTATAGTAGGGGACCCAGATACGCAGTATTTT.